These 19 T cell receptor beta chains originate from one sample sequenced in a study of CD8 T cells in Susac syndrome. With random hexamers, roughly 0.45 to 1 ug RNA was reverse transcribed. TCRdb reprocessed the immunoSEQ multiplex PCR reads with MiXCR, giving one entry per CDR3 protein. The data contain under 550,000 distinct CDR3 sequences, 85% of them seen just once; the ten biggest clones take up under 0.15%. What was sequenced was CD8+ T cells from PBMCs. Every receptor here comes from a human donor with multiple sclerosis.

The rearrangement joins TRBV7-9 to TRBJ2-2, with D maybe TRBD2 (5 bases). The CDR3 contains 16 residues. Germline V gives CDR1 SEHNR, CDR2 FQNEAQ (reference sequence). V dropped 5 bases and J dropped 6 bases, with 19 bases sitting between them. The DNA of the CDR3 is TGTGCCAGCAGCACGGACTGGAAGGGAAATGCCGGGGAGCTGTTTTTT. The encoded protein is CASSTDWKGNAGELFF.

This chain links TRBV10-3 with TRBJ2-7; the match to TRBD2 covers 7 bases. CDR1 is ENHRY and CDR2 is SYGVKD in the germline V gene. J gave up 7 bases and V 4 bases, and 16 bases lay outside the gene matches. There are 16 residues in the CDR3. This CDR3 reads CAISGGLLADRREQYF. In nucleotides, the CDR3 is TGTGCCATCAGTGGGGGCTTGCTAGCGGACCGAAGAGAGCAGTACTTC.

This clonotype was detected only a few times. The chain has TRBV27 and TRBJ1-2; unclear D gene. Germline loops: CDR1 MNHEY, CDR2 SMNVEV (reference sequence). The ends were cut back, 5 bases at V and 0 bases at J, with 7 bases in the middle. This CDR3 has 13 residues. The CDR3 sequence: CASSPSANYGYTF. The CDR3 bases are TGTGCCAGCAGTCCTTCAGCTAACTATGGCTACACCTTC.

The chain couples TRBV7-8 to TRBJ2-1; possible D gene TRBD2, 6 bases. CDR1 and CDR2 (germline): SGHVS, FQNEAQ. V was clipped by 7 bases and J by 0 bases, with 13 bases between them. The CDR3 is made up of 15 amino acids. The DNA of the CDR3 is TGTGCCAGCACCTCGGGGGAGAGCTCCTACAATGAGCAGTTCTTC. This codes for CASTSGESSYNEQFF.

The V call is TRBV25-1, the J call TRBJ2-1; possibly TRBD2 for D (5 bases). The V gene's germline CDR1 is MGHDK and CDR2 SYGVNS. V was cut by 3 bases and J by 7 bases, with 7 bases left in between. The CDR3 contains 12 residues. The CDR3 loop reads CASSERVNEQFF. The CDR3 DNA follows: TGTGCCAGCAGTGAGCGGGTAAATGAGCAGTTCTTC.

This clonotype was counted once. V gene TRBV5-1 combines with J gene TRBJ2-7; D possibly corresponds to TRBD1 (6 bases). The V gene's germline CDR1 is SGHRS and CDR2 YFSETQ. The CDR3 is 17 residues long. V lost 0 bases to trimming and J lost 4 bases, with 20 bases between them. The CDR3 region has the DNA TGCGCCAGCAGCTTGGCCGGTTTAGCAGGGGTCACGTACGAGCAGTACTTC. This sequence encodes CASSLAGLAGVTYEQYF.

The rearrangement uses TRBV7-9 and TRBJ1-1, with unresolved D. Germline V CDR1 and CDR2: SEHNR, FQNEAQ (reference sequence). There are 15 residues in the CDR3. Trimming pared 6 bases from V and 0 bases from J, leaving 14 bases between. DNA for the CDR3: TGTGCCAGCAGTTGGGTACGGTCCCTGAACACTGAAGCTTTCTTT. Encoded protein: CASSWVRSLNTEAFF. Drawing the rest from reference TRBV7-9 and TRBJ1-1, the complete variable domain is DTGVSQNPRHKITKRGQNVTFRCDPISEHNRLYWYRQTLGQGPEFLTYFQNEAQLEKSRLLSDRFSAERPKGSFSTLEIQRTEQGDSAMYLCASSWVRSLNTEAFFGQGTRLTVV.

This clonotype has only a few counts. The rearrangement uses TRBV3-1 and TRBJ2-1, with 13 bases aligning to TRBD2. J was trimmed by 8 bases and V by 6 bases; bases with no gene match: 4. Germline V lookup: CDR1 LGHDT, CDR2 YNNKEL (reference sequence). The CDR3 runs 14 residues. The CDR3 is CASSPGLAGDEQFF. The CDR3 DNA is TGTGCCAGCAGTCCTGGACTAGCGGGGGATGAGCAGTTCTTC.

V gene TRBV27 combines with J gene TRBJ1-5; tentatively, D is TRBD1 (5 bases). Trimming stripped 3 bases from V and 4 bases from J, with 13 bases between. This CDR3 is 15 amino acids long. The germline CDR1 and CDR2 sequences are MNHEY and SMNVEV (reference sequence). The CDR3 nucleotides are TGTGCCAGCAGTTTTGGGCAGGGATGGAATCAGCCCCAGCATTTT. This codes for CASSFGQGWNQPQHF.

The CDR3 is CASSTPNWSGGDTQYF. The CDR3 DNA follows: TGTGCCAGCAGTACCCCGAATTGGAGCGGGGGAGATACGCAGTATTTT. The chain has TRBV27 and TRBJ2-3; 8 bases align to TRBD2. CDR3 length: 16 residues. V gave up 5 bases and J gave up 5 bases; unmatched junction bases: 12. Germline CDR1 MNHEY, CDR2 SMNVEV (reference sequence).

V and J are TRBV20-1 and TRBJ2-7, with 11 bases matching TRBD2. The CDR3 is 11 amino acids. V shed 5 bases, J shed 9 bases, and the junction held 3 bases outside the gene matches. Germline values: CDR1 DFQATT, CDR2 SNEGSKA (reference sequence). The chain's CDR3 is CSARGLAGQYF. CDR3 bases: TGCAGTGCTCGAGGACTAGCGGGGCAGTACTTC.

This chain links TRBV3-1 with TRBJ1-2; 11 bases are shared with TRBD1. The CDR3 has 15 residues. With V trimmed by 4 bases and J by 8 bases, 9 bases remained unmatched. Germline assignment: CDR1 LGHDT and CDR2 YNNKEL (reference sequence). The CDR3 is CASSPGGQGARGYTF. Here the CDR3 DNA reads TGTGCCAGCAGCCCAGGAGGACAGGGGGCGCGGGGCTACACCTTC.

The chain recombines TRBV27 with TRBJ2-1, with TRBD2 matching over 10 bases. Germline lookup yields CDR1 MNHEY and CDR2 SMNVEV (reference sequence). The V and J ends lost 3 bases and 9 bases, in that order; junction bases with no gene match: 5. CDR3 length equals 14 residues. This CDR3 reads CASSFSAGGPEQFF. The CDR3 nucleotides are TGTGCCAGCAGTTTTTCAGCGGGAGGGCCTGAGCAGTTCTTC.

In regard to this clonotype: The junction differs from germline at one of its ends, possibly a read error. The chain uses TRBV27 and TRBJ1-6; TRBD1 matches at 9 bases. The CDR3 length is 14 residues. The germline gives CDR1 MNHEY, CDR2 SMNVEV (reference sequence). The CDR3 loop reads CASSWDRENSALHF. CDR3 bases: TGTGCCAGCAGCTGGGACAGGGAGAATTCAGCCCTCCACTTT.

The chain couples TRBV25-1 to TRBJ2-2; D uncertain. This CDR3 region has 13 residues. Germline V gene sequence: CDR1 MGHDK, CDR2 SYGVNS. The ends were cut back, 1 base at V and 3 bases at J, with 3 bases in the middle. Here the CDR3 DNA reads TGTGCCAGCAGTGAATGGGACACCGGGGAGCTGTTTTTT. It codes for CASSEWDTGELFF.

The gene calls are TRBV18 and TRBJ2-7; D is possibly TRBD2 (6 bases). The CDR3 runs to 16 residues. Germline V CDR1 and CDR2: KGHSH, LQKENI. V was shortened by 3 bases and J by 2 bases, with 17 bases between the two germline ends. The CDR3, as DNA: TGTGCCAGCTCACCTAAAGATGGGACTGAAGCCTACGAGCAGTACTTC. The encoded protein is CASSPKDGTEAYEQYF.

The J gene is TRBJ1-2, the V gene TRBV28, with D maybe TRBD1 (6 bases). V was cut by 2 bases and J by 4 bases, with 14 bases left in between. This CDR3 contains 15 residues. Germline-derived CDR1 and CDR2 are MDHEN and SYDVKM. The DNA of the CDR3 is TGTGCCAGCAGTTTAGAAGGCAGGGGCATCTATGGCTACACCTTC. The encoded protein is CASSLEGRGIYGYTF.

CDR3 sequence reads: CASSLFGSQYQETQYF. As DNA, the CDR3 is TGTGCCAGCAGCTTATTCGGCTCCCAGTACCAAGAGACCCAGTACTTC. The chain joins TRBV7-2 to TRBJ2-5; D is unresolved. Per germline, CDR1 SGHTA and CDR2 FQGNSA. The CDR3 sequence is 16 residues long. V dropped 2 bases and J dropped 0 bases, with 13 bases sitting between them.

V is TRBV15 and J is TRBJ1-5; perhaps TRBD1 as D (5 bases). The V end was cut by 9 bases, the J end by 4 bases, with 19 bases between. CDR3 length: 15 amino acids. Looked up from germline, CDR1 is LNHNV and CDR2 is YYDKDF (reference sequence). The CDR3 DNA sequence: TGTGCCACAACCCCGGGGGGGGTTGGTAATCAGCCCCAGCATTTT. This encodes CATTPGGVGNQPQHF.